These T cell receptor beta chains were read from a single sample in a study of molecular identifiers for immune sequencing clone quantification. TCRdb re-called the PCR reads with MiXCR, one entry per CDR3 protein. The sample lists 400,000 to 600,000 distinct CDR3 sequences; less than 30% were seen once. The sequenced sample consisted of naive CD8+ T cells from blood, with Jurkat cell RNA spiked in. The receptors were sampled from a human donor in good health. Some libraries in this study had Jurkat cell RNA spiked in. Each CDR3 is given with its conserved first and last residue. A D gene is named only where the DNA matches it firmly. Where a row states a size, it is once, few, many or the class of an expanded clone; other rows omit it.

d_call: TRBD1; clone_size: NA; v_call: TRBV7-9; j_call: TRBJ2-1; cdr3_aa: CASSLNRGAYNEQFF; cdr3_nt: TGTGCCAGCAGCTTAAACAGGGGCGCCTACAATGAGCAGTTCTTC
d_call: NA; clone_size: few; v_call: TRBV27; j_call: TRBJ2-7; cdr3_aa: CASSFTRQPEYF; cdr3_nt: TGTGCCAGCAGTTTTACCCGACAGCCTGAGTACTTC
d_call: TRBD1; clone_size: NA; v_call: TRBV5-1; j_call: TRBJ2-7; cdr3_aa: CASSLPGQGVEQYF; cdr3_nt: TGCGCCAGCAGCCTACCGGGACAGGGTGTAGAGCAGTACTTC
d_call: NA; clone_size: many; v_call: TRBV4-1; j_call: TRBJ1-1; cdr3_aa: CASSQTGPTEAFF; cdr3_nt: TGCGCCAGCAGCCAGACCGGGCCCACTGAAGCTTTCTTT
d_call: TRBD2; clone_size: few; v_call: TRBV19; j_call: TRBJ2-1; cdr3_aa: CASSAAGGLYNEQFF; cdr3_nt: TGTGCCAGTAGTGCAGCGGGGGGGCTTTACAATGAGCAGTTCTTC
d_call: TRBD1; clone_size: once; v_call: TRBV19; j_call: TRBJ2-7; cdr3_aa: CASSSRGTGHYEQYF; cdr3_nt: TGTGCCAGTAGTTCCCGGGGGACAGGCCACTACGAGCAGTACTTC
d_call: NA; clone_size: few; v_call: TRBV6-6; j_call: TRBJ2-1; cdr3_aa: CASSYMAGDNEQFF; cdr3_nt: TGTGCCAGCAGTTACATGGCAGGGGACAATGAGCAGTTCTTC
d_call: NA; clone_size: NA; v_call: TRBV6-4; j_call: TRBJ2-5; cdr3_aa: CASSETLGGSETQYF; cdr3_nt: TGTGCCAGCAGTGAAACGCTTGGTGGGTCAGAGACCCAGTACTTC
d_call: NA; clone_size: NA; v_call: TRBV13; j_call: TRBJ2-7; cdr3_aa: CASSFGGRRDYEQYF; cdr3_nt: TGTGCCAGCAGCTTTGGAGGTAGAAGGGACTACGAGCAGTACTTC
d_call: NA; clone_size: NA; v_call: TRBV5-6; j_call: TRBJ2-7; cdr3_aa: CASSLRLAVSSYEQYF; cdr3_nt: TGTGCCAGCAGCTTGCGATTGGCGGTGTCCTCCTACGAGCAGTACTTC
d_call: NA; clone_size: many; v_call: TRBV7-9; j_call: TRBJ2-3; cdr3_aa: CASSLAGRGFTDTQYF; cdr3_nt: TGTGCCAGCAGCTTAGCCGGGAGAGGGTTCACAGATACGCAGTATTTT
d_call: TRBD1; clone_size: NA; v_call: TRBV7-8; j_call: TRBJ2-6; cdr3_aa: CASNPIDRVAAGANVLTF; cdr3_nt: TGTGCCAGCAACCCTATCGACAGGGTGGCCGCTGGGGCCAACGTCCTGACTTTC
d_call: NA; clone_size: NA; v_call: TRBV5-1; j_call: TRBJ2-2; cdr3_aa: CASQARTPGELFF; cdr3_nt: TGCGCCAGCCAAGCCAGGACCCCCGGGGAGCTGTTTTTT
d_call: TRBD2; clone_size: once; v_call: TRBV23-1; j_call: TRBJ2-3; cdr3_aa: CASSHPPVTSGTSRGSTQYF; cdr3_nt: TGCGCCAGCAGTCATCCCCCCGTGACTAGCGGGACCTCCAGGGGGAGTACGCAGTATTTT
d_call: TRBD1; clone_size: many; v_call: TRBV29-1; j_call: TRBJ2-2; cdr3_aa: CSVMGTGTNTGELFF; cdr3_nt: TGCAGCGTCATGGGGACAGGAACGAACACCGGGGAGCTGTTTTTT
d_call: TRBD1; clone_size: few; v_call: TRBV23-1; j_call: TRBJ1-4; cdr3_aa: CASSRKSGQRKNEKLFF; cdr3_nt: TGCGCCAGCAGCAGGAAGTCGGGACAGCGAAAAAATGAAAAACTGTTTTTT
d_call: NA; clone_size: NA; v_call: TRBV7-6; j_call: TRBJ1-1; cdr3_aa: CASSVTRNGGTEAFF; cdr3_nt: TGTGCCAGCAGCGTAACACGAAACGGGGGGACTGAAGCTTTCTTT
d_call: TRBD2; clone_size: NA; v_call: TRBV6-6; j_call: TRBJ2-2; cdr3_aa: CASSAIRTSGGELFF; cdr3_nt: TGTGCCAGCAGTGCAATCCGGACTAGCGGCGGGGAGCTGTTTTTT
d_call: NA; clone_size: NA; v_call: TRBV5-4; j_call: TRBJ1-2; cdr3_aa: CASRPTELYGYTF; cdr3_nt: TGTGCCAGCAGACCAACAGAGCTCTATGGCTACACCTTC
d_call: TRBD1; clone_size: many; v_call: TRBV7-9; j_call: TRBJ2-2; cdr3_aa: CASSYTTGGDTGELFF; cdr3_nt: TGTGCCAGCAGCTACACGACAGGGGGTGACACCGGGGAGCTGTTTTTT
d_call: NA; clone_size: few; v_call: TRBV28; j_call: TRBJ1-3; cdr3_aa: CASSSGVLAGNTIYF; cdr3_nt: TGTGCCAGCAGTTCAGGGGTTTTGGCTGGAAACACCATATATTTT
d_call: TRBD1; clone_size: NA; v_call: TRBV14; j_call: TRBJ2-7; cdr3_aa: CASSQVQGAHEQYF; cdr3_nt: TGTGCCAGCAGCCAAGTTCAGGGGGCCCACGAGCAGTACTTC
d_call: NA; clone_size: few; v_call: TRBV7-6; j_call: TRBJ1-1; cdr3_aa: CASSLGPGSNTEAFF; cdr3_nt: TGTGCCAGCAGCTTAGGGCCGGGATCCAACACTGAAGCTTTCTTT
d_call: NA; clone_size: many; v_call: TRBV6-2/TRBV6-3; j_call: TRBJ2-7; cdr3_aa: CASSYQGPYEQYF; cdr3_nt: TGTGCCAGCAGTTACCAGGGTCCCTACGAGCAGTACTTC
d_call: TRBD1; clone_size: few; v_call: TRBV4-3; j_call: TRBJ1-3; cdr3_aa: CASSQGDRAVVEGNTIYF; cdr3_nt: TGCGCCAGCAGCCAAGGGGACAGGGCTGTTGTTGAGGGAAACACCATATATTTT
d_call: NA; clone_size: many; v_call: TRBV5-6; j_call: TRBJ1-5; cdr3_aa: CASSKKGQPQHF; cdr3_nt: TGTGCCAGCAGTAAAAAGGGTCAGCCCCAGCATTTT
d_call: NA; clone_size: NA; v_call: TRBV30; j_call: TRBJ2-5; cdr3_aa: CTCSGDLQKTQYF; cdr3_nt: TGTACCTGTTCGGGAGATTTACAAAAGACCCAGTACTTC
d_call: NA; clone_size: few; v_call: TRBV2; j_call: TRBJ2-7; cdr3_aa: CASSDTSYEQYF; cdr3_nt: TGTGCCAGCAGTGATACCTCCTACGAGCAGTACTTC
d_call: NA; clone_size: NA; v_call: TRBV20-1; j_call: TRBJ2-1; cdr3_aa: CSASTGAGPYNEQFF; cdr3_nt: TGCAGTGCTTCAACGGGCGCCGGCCCCTACAATGAGCAGTTCTTC
d_call: NA; clone_size: many; v_call: TRBV13; j_call: TRBJ2-1; cdr3_aa: CASSLWEDRNEQFF; cdr3_nt: TGTGCCAGCAGCTTATGGGAGGATAGGAATGAGCAGTTCTTC
d_call: TRBD2; clone_size: NA; v_call: TRBV2; j_call: TRBJ2-3; cdr3_aa: CANTGGSTDPQYF; cdr3_nt: TGTGCCAACACGGGGGGAAGCACAGATCCGCAGTATTTT
d_call: TRBD1; clone_size: few; v_call: TRBV5-1; j_call: TRBJ2-7; cdr3_aa: CASSPGQFLNYEQYF; cdr3_nt: TGCGCCAGCAGCCCGGGACAGTTCCTAAACTACGAGCAGTACTTC
d_call: TRBD2; clone_size: NA; v_call: TRBV9; j_call: TRBJ2-3; cdr3_aa: CASSDGTSGYQPIGTDTQYF; cdr3_nt: TGTGCCAGCAGCGATGGGACTAGCGGGTACCAACCAATTGGCACAGATACGCAGTATTTT
d_call: NA; clone_size: few; v_call: TRBV5-6; j_call: TRBJ2-5; cdr3_aa: CASSLSVEETQYF; cdr3_nt: TGTGCCAGCAGCTTATCTGTAGAAGAGACCCAGTACTTC
d_call: NA; clone_size: once; v_call: TRBV3-1; j_call: TRBJ2-4; cdr3_aa: CASSQAPSSVTKNIQYF; cdr3_nt: TGTGCCAGCAGCCAAGCACCTAGCAGTGTGACCAAAAACATTCAGTACTTC
d_call: NA; clone_size: NA; v_call: TRBV27; j_call: TRBJ1-2; cdr3_aa: CASSLSSPAYGYTF; cdr3_nt: TGTGCCAGCAGTTTGAGTTCCCCGGCCTATGGCTACACCTTC
d_call: NA; clone_size: few; v_call: TRBV20-1; j_call: TRBJ1-1; cdr3_aa: CSAETVNTEAFF; cdr3_nt: TGCAGTGCAGAGACAGTGAACACTGAAGCTTTCTTT
d_call: NA; clone_size: NA; v_call: TRBV6-2/TRBV6-3; j_call: TRBJ2-5; cdr3_aa: CASSRGAQGETQYF; cdr3_nt: TGTGCCAGCAGCCGGGGGGCCCAGGGAGAGACCCAGTACTTC
d_call: NA; clone_size: few; v_call: TRBV7-9; j_call: TRBJ2-1; cdr3_aa: CASSFRGGRENEQFF; cdr3_nt: TGTGCCAGCAGCTTCAGGGGGGGCCGAGAGAATGAGCAGTTCTTC
d_call: TRBD2; clone_size: few; v_call: TRBV9; j_call: TRBJ2-2; cdr3_aa: CASSVGGTSLTGELFF; cdr3_nt: TGTGCCAGCAGCGTAGGTGGGACTAGCCTGACCGGGGAGCTGTTTTTT
d_call: NA; clone_size: few; v_call: TRBV20-1; j_call: TRBJ2-3; cdr3_aa: CSARDPAGYPDTQYF; cdr3_nt: TGCAGTGCTAGGGACCCGGCGGGGTACCCAGATACGCAGTATTTT
d_call: TRBD1; clone_size: many; v_call: TRBV7-6; j_call: TRBJ2-7; cdr3_aa: CASSLDSGQRSYEQYF; cdr3_nt: TGTGCCAGCAGCTTAGATTCGGGACAGCGATCCTACGAGCAGTACTTC
d_call: NA; clone_size: NA; v_call: TRBV2; j_call: TRBJ2-1; cdr3_aa: CASSDIERTSSYNEQFF; cdr3_nt: TGTGCCAGCAGTGATATCGAAAGAACAAGCTCCTACAATGAGCAGTTCTTC
d_call: TRBD2; clone_size: NA; v_call: TRBV2; j_call: TRBJ2-2; cdr3_aa: CASSPRNLAGVFSGELFF; cdr3_nt: TGTGCCAGCAGTCCCCGGAATCTAGCGGGGGTATTCTCCGGGGAGCTGTTTTTT
d_call: TRBD1; clone_size: once; v_call: TRBV5-1; j_call: TRBJ2-1; cdr3_aa: CASSTQGADGQFF; cdr3_nt: TGCGCCAGCAGTACACAGGGGGCCGATGGGCAGTTCTTC
d_call: NA; clone_size: few; v_call: TRBV2; j_call: TRBJ2-1; cdr3_aa: CASSSLLDEQFF; cdr3_nt: TGTGCCAGCAGTTCCCTTTTGGATGAGCAGTTCTTC
d_call: TRBD2; clone_size: many; v_call: TRBV7-2; j_call: TRBJ2-3; cdr3_aa: CASSLKLAGGRADTQYF; cdr3_nt: TGTGCCAGCAGCTTAAAACTAGCGGGAGGGAGGGCAGATACGCAGTATTTT
d_call: NA; clone_size: NA; v_call: TRBV6-5; j_call: TRBJ2-7; cdr3_aa: CASSPRIAANYAQYF; cdr3_nt: TGTGCCAGCAGTCCCCGGATAGCGGCCAACTACGCGCAGTACTTC
d_call: NA; clone_size: NA; v_call: TRBV30; j_call: TRBJ1-1; cdr3_aa: CAWGADPMMNTEAFF; cdr3_nt: TGTGCCTGGGGGGCCGACCCGATGATGAACACTGAAGCTTTCTTT
d_call: NA; clone_size: NA; v_call: TRBV12-3/TRBV12-4; j_call: TRBJ2-2; cdr3_aa: CASGRGPPWELFF; cdr3_nt: TGTGCCAGCGGGAGGGGGCCACCGTGGGAGCTGTTTTTT
d_call: TRBD2; clone_size: NA; v_call: TRBV30; j_call: TRBJ2-4; cdr3_aa: CAWSVRAGGDKDIQYF; cdr3_nt: TGTGCCTGGAGTGTACGGGCGGGGGGCGACAAAGACATTCAGTACTTC
d_call: TRBD1; clone_size: NA; v_call: TRBV25-1; j_call: TRBJ2-1; cdr3_aa: CASSRLQGESYNEQFF; cdr3_nt: TGTGCCAGCAGTAGACTACAGGGGGAGTCGTACAATGAGCAGTTCTTC
d_call: NA; clone_size: NA; v_call: TRBV27; j_call: TRBJ1-2; cdr3_aa: CASSNTGFRSYTF; cdr3_nt: TGTGCCAGCAGCAATACAGGCTTTAGAAGCTACACCTTC
d_call: NA; clone_size: NA; v_call: TRBV4-3; j_call: TRBJ1-2; cdr3_aa: CASSQDWPGPYGYTF; cdr3_nt: TGCGCCAGCAGCCAAGATTGGCCGGGTCCGTATGGCTACACCTTC
d_call: NA; clone_size: many; v_call: TRBV2; j_call: TRBJ1-1; cdr3_aa: CASSVSRQPLNTEAFF; cdr3_nt: TGTGCCAGCAGTGTTTCTAGACAACCATTGAACACTGAAGCTTTCTTT
d_call: TRBD1; clone_size: NA; v_call: TRBV4-1; j_call: TRBJ2-7; cdr3_aa: CASSQLGQGSSYEQYF; cdr3_nt: TGCGCCAGCAGCCAATTAGGACAGGGCAGCTCCTACGAGCAGTACTTC
d_call: TRBD2; clone_size: many; v_call: TRBV28; j_call: TRBJ2-5; cdr3_aa: CASSPTPALAGVETQYF; cdr3_nt: TGTGCCAGCAGTCCAACTCCTGCACTAGCGGGGGTAGAGACCCAGTACTTC
d_call: NA; clone_size: NA; v_call: TRBV28; j_call: TRBJ1-4; cdr3_aa: CASTPGDYNEKLFF; cdr3_nt: TGTGCCAGCACCCCCGGAGATTATAATGAAAAACTGTTTTTT
d_call: NA; clone_size: many; v_call: TRBV28; j_call: TRBJ1-2; cdr3_aa: CASSRAGTYNYGYTF; cdr3_nt: TGTGCCAGCAGTCGAGCCGGGACGTACAACTATGGCTACACCTTC
d_call: NA; clone_size: many; v_call: TRBV7-9; j_call: TRBJ2-3; cdr3_aa: CASELDTQYF; cdr3_nt: TGTGCCAGCGAGTTAGATACGCAGTATTTT